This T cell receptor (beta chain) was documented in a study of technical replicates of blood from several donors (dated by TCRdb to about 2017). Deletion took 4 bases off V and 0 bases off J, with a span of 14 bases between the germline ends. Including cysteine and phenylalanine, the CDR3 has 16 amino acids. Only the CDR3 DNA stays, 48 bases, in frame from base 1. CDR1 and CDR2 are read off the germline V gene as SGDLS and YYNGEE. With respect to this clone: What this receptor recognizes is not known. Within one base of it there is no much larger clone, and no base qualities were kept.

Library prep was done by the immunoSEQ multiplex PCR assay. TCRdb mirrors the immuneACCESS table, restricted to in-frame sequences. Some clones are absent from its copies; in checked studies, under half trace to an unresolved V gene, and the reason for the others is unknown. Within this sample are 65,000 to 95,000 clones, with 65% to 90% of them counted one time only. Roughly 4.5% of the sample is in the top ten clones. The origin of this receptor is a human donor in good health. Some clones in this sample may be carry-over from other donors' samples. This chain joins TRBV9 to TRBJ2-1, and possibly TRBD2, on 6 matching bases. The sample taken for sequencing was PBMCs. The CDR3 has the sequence CASSPPQRASYNEQFF. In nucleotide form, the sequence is TGTGCCAGCAGCCCCCCCCAGCGGGCCTCCTACAATGAGCAGTTCTTC.